Listed below are T cell receptor beta chains from one sample, sequenced in a study of blood T cells in healthy people across ages. Using its own MiXCR run on the 5' RACE reads, TCRdb lists one record per CDR3 protein. The sample yields about 290,000 distinct CDR3 sequences, 27% seen once. Sequencing used blood. Every receptor here comes from a woman aged 70-85 years in good health. Each CDR3 is given with its conserved first and last residue. A D gene is named only where the DNA matches it firmly. Part of the rows lack a size; the others show once, few, many or a class for expanded clones.

CDR3 | DNA | V | size | J | D
CASSSAGNEQFF | TGTGCCAGCAGCTCCGCGGGCAATGAGCAGTTCTTC | TRBV11-2 | NA | TRBJ2-1 | NA
CSAKTGPSNQPQHF | TGCAGTGCTAAAACAGGACCTAGCAATCAGCCCCAGCATTTT | TRBV20-1 | many | TRBJ1-5 | NA
CAIMGDRGTEAFF | TGTGCCATCATGGGAGACAGGGGCACTGAAGCTTTCTTT | TRBV10-3 | many | TRBJ1-1 | TRBD1
CAISGQGETQYF | TGTGCCATCAGTGGACAGGGGGAGACCCAGTACTTC | TRBV10-3 | few | TRBJ2-5 | TRBD1
CASSLSGNQETQYF | TGTGCCAGCAGCTTATCCGGCAACCAAGAGACCCAGTACTTC | TRBV7-9 | many | TRBJ2-5 | NA
CASSPTSGRREQYF | TGTGCCAGCAGTCCGACTAGCGGGAGGAGGGAGCAGTACTTC | TRBV28 | few | TRBJ2-7 | TRBD2
CASSPRDVTYEQYF | TGTGCCAGCTCACCTCGGGACGTCACCTACGAGCAGTACTTC | TRBV18 | NA | TRBJ2-7 | NA
CAISGGTSGAYEQYF | TGTGCCATCAGTGGGGGGACTAGCGGGGCCTACGAGCAGTACTTC | TRBV10-3 | NA | TRBJ2-7 | TRBD2
CASSYSTGTNYGYTF | TGTGCCAGCAGTTACTCGACAGGAACTAACTATGGCTACACCTTC | TRBV6-5 | few | TRBJ1-2 | NA
CASSLGAAKGSDTF | TGCGCCAGCAGCTTGGGGGCGGCGAAAGGTTCGGACACCTTC | TRBV5-1 | NA | TRBJ1-2 | NA
CASSSHGSDSPLHF | TGTGCCAGCAGCTCCCACGGATCAGATTCACCCCTCCACTTT | TRBV7-3 | few | TRBJ1-6 | NA
CASSPTGAVSGANVLTF | TGTGCCAGCAGCCCAACCGGGGCAGTCTCTGGGGCCAACGTCCTGACTTTC | TRBV12-3/TRBV12-4 | NA | TRBJ2-6 | NA
CASTRAGGSTGELFF | TGTGCCAGTACCCGAGCGGGAGGGAGTACCGGGGAGCTGTTTTTT | TRBV19 | NA | TRBJ2-2 | TRBD2
CASSLDNVRYEQYF | TGCGCCAGCAGCTTAGACAACGTCCGCTACGAGCAGTACTTC | TRBV5-1 | few | TRBJ2-7 | NA
CASSSSLAGHSYEQYF | TGTGCCAGCAGCTCTTCCTTAGCGGGTCACTCCTACGAGCAGTACTTC | TRBV3-1 | NA | TRBJ2-7 | TRBD2
CSVEDLAGWGADTQYF | TGCAGCGTTGAAGATCTAGCGGGATGGGGGGCAGATACGCAGTATTTT | TRBV29-1 | NA | TRBJ2-3 | TRBD2
CSAAGTSGRQQYF | TGCAGTGCTGCCGGGACTAGCGGGAGACAGCAGTACTTC | TRBV20-1 | NA | TRBJ2-5 | TRBD2
CSATWRQSRDTQYF | TGCAGTGCTACGTGGCGGCAGTCGAGGGATACGCAGTATTTT | TRBV20-1 | NA | TRBJ2-3 | NA
CASSKASGSYEQYF | TGTGCCAGCAGCAAAGCTAGCGGGAGTTACGAGCAGTACTTC | TRBV3-1 | NA | TRBJ2-7 | TRBD2
CASSPRGGTYTDTQYF | TGTGCCAGCAGCCCCAGGGGGGGGACCTACACAGATACGCAGTATTTT | TRBV3-1 | NA | TRBJ2-3 | NA
CSARPQGWRGYTF | TGCAGTGCTAGGCCCCAGGGGTGGCGTGGCTACACCTTC | TRBV20-1 | NA | TRBJ1-2 | NA
CSVRSSRGLIEETQYF | TGCAGCGTCCGCTCTTCCCGGGGACTAATAGAAGAGACCCAGTACTTC | TRBV29-1 | NA | TRBJ2-5 | TRBD2
CASSSTGGLTEAFF | TGCGCCAGCAGCTCGACAGGGGGCCTCACTGAAGCTTTCTTT | TRBV5-1 | few | TRBJ1-1 | TRBD1
CASMSGQERETQYF | TGTGCTTCCATGTCGGGACAGGAGAGGGAGACCCAGTACTTC | TRBV12-5 | few | TRBJ2-5 | TRBD1
CASSLGALNEKLFF | TGTGCCAGCAGTTTAGGGGCTCTTAATGAAAAACTGTTTTTT | TRBV12-3/TRBV12-4 | few | TRBJ1-4 | NA
CSVGAASNERLFF | TGCAGCGTCGGAGCAGCTTCCAATGAAAGACTGTTTTTT | TRBV29-1 | NA | TRBJ1-4 | NA
CSAWGIAETQYF | TGCAGTGCGTGGGGGATCGCGGAGACCCAGTACTTC | TRBV20-1 | NA | TRBJ2-5 | NA
CASSPTRETGGGEAVF | TGTGCCAGCAGCCCAACCAGGGAGACAGGGGGCGGTGAAGCTGTCTTT | TRBV7-2 | NA | TRBJ1-1 | TRBD1
CASSLSSVTVNEQFF | TGTGCTAGCAGCTTATCGTCTGTCACTGTCAATGAGCAGTTCTTC | TRBV7-7 | few | TRBJ2-1 | NA
CASSLSGREDTDTQYF | TGTGCCAGCAGCCTTAGCGGGAGAGAGGACACAGATACGCAGTATTTT | TRBV7-8 | few | TRBJ2-3 | TRBD2
CASSLFTGGVETQYF | TGTGCCAGCAGCTTGTTCACGGGAGGGGTAGAGACCCAGTACTTC | TRBV5-6 | NA | TRBJ2-5 | TRBD2
CSARDQASGIVSEQYF | TGCAGTGCTAGAGATCAAGCTAGCGGGATTGTCTCCGAGCAGTACTTC | TRBV20-1 | NA | TRBJ2-7 | TRBD2
CASTLGQVNTGELFF | TGTGCCAGCACCCTGGGACAGGTGAACACCGGGGAGCTGTTTTTT | TRBV9 | many | TRBJ2-2 | TRBD1